This T cell receptor (beta chain) was identified during a study of blood T cell repertoires in COVID-19. From germline, CDR1 is MNHEY and CDR2 SMNVEV (reference sequence). The CDR3 runs 14 residues. Trimming shortened V by 0 bases and J by 3 bases, and 8 bases separated the two germline ends. The method was immunoSEQ multiplex PCR; TCRdb's version includes in-frame clones alone and lacks a portion of them. The sample holds over 250,000 clones, 70% to 75% seen once. This clone turned up a few times. Sequences were obtained from peripheral blood. This chain joins TRBV27 and TRBJ1-2, with TRBD1 as a possible D gene (5 bases). The source is a woman aged 80 or over with acute or convalescent COVID-19. CDR3 coding DNA: TGTGCCAGCAGTTTATCGATGACAGACTATGGCTACACCTTC. It encodes CASSLSMTDYGYTF.